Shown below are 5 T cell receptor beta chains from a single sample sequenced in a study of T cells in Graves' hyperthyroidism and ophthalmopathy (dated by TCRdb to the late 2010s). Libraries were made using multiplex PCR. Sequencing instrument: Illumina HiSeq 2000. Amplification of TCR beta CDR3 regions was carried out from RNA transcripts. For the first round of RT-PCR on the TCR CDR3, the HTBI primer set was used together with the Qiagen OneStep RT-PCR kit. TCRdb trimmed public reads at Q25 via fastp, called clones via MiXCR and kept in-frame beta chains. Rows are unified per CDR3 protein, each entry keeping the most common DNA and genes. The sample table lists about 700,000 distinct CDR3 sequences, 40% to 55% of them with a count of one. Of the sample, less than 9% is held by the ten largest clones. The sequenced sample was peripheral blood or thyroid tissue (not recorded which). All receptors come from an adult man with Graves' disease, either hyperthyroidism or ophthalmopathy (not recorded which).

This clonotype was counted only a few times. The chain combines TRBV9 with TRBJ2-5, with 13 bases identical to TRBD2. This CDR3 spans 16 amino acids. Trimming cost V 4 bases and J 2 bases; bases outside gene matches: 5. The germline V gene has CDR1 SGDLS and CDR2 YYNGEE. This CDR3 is CASSRGLAGDQETQYF. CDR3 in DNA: TGTGCCAGCAGCCGCGGACTAGCGGGGGATCAAGAGACCCAGTACTTC.

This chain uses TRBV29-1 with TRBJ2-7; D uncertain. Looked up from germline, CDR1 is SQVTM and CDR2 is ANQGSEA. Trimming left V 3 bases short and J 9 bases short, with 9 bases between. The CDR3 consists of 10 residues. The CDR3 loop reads CSVDGLGQYF. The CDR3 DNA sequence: TGCAGCGTTGACGGATTGGGGCAGTACTTC.

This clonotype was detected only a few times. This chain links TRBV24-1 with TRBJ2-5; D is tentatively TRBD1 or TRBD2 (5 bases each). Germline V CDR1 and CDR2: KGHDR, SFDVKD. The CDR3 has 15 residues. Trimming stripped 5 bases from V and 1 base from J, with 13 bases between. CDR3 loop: CATSGTTGTQETQYF. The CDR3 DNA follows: TGTGCCACCAGTGGAACGACGGGGACCCAAGAGACCCAGTACTTC.

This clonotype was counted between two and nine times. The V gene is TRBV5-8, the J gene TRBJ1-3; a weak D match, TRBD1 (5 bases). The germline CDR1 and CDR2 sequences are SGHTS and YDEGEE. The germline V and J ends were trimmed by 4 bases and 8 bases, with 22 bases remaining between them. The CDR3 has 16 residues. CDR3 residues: CASSPDGTALEDTIYF. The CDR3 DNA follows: TGTGCCAGCAGCCCGGATGGGACGGCTCTGGAGGACACCATATATTTT.

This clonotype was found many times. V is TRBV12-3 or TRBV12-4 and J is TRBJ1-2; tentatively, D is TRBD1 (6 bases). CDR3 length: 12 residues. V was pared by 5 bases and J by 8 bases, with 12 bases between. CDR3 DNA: TGTGCCAGCAGTCTTGAGACAGGAGGCTACACCTTC. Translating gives CASSLETGGYTF.